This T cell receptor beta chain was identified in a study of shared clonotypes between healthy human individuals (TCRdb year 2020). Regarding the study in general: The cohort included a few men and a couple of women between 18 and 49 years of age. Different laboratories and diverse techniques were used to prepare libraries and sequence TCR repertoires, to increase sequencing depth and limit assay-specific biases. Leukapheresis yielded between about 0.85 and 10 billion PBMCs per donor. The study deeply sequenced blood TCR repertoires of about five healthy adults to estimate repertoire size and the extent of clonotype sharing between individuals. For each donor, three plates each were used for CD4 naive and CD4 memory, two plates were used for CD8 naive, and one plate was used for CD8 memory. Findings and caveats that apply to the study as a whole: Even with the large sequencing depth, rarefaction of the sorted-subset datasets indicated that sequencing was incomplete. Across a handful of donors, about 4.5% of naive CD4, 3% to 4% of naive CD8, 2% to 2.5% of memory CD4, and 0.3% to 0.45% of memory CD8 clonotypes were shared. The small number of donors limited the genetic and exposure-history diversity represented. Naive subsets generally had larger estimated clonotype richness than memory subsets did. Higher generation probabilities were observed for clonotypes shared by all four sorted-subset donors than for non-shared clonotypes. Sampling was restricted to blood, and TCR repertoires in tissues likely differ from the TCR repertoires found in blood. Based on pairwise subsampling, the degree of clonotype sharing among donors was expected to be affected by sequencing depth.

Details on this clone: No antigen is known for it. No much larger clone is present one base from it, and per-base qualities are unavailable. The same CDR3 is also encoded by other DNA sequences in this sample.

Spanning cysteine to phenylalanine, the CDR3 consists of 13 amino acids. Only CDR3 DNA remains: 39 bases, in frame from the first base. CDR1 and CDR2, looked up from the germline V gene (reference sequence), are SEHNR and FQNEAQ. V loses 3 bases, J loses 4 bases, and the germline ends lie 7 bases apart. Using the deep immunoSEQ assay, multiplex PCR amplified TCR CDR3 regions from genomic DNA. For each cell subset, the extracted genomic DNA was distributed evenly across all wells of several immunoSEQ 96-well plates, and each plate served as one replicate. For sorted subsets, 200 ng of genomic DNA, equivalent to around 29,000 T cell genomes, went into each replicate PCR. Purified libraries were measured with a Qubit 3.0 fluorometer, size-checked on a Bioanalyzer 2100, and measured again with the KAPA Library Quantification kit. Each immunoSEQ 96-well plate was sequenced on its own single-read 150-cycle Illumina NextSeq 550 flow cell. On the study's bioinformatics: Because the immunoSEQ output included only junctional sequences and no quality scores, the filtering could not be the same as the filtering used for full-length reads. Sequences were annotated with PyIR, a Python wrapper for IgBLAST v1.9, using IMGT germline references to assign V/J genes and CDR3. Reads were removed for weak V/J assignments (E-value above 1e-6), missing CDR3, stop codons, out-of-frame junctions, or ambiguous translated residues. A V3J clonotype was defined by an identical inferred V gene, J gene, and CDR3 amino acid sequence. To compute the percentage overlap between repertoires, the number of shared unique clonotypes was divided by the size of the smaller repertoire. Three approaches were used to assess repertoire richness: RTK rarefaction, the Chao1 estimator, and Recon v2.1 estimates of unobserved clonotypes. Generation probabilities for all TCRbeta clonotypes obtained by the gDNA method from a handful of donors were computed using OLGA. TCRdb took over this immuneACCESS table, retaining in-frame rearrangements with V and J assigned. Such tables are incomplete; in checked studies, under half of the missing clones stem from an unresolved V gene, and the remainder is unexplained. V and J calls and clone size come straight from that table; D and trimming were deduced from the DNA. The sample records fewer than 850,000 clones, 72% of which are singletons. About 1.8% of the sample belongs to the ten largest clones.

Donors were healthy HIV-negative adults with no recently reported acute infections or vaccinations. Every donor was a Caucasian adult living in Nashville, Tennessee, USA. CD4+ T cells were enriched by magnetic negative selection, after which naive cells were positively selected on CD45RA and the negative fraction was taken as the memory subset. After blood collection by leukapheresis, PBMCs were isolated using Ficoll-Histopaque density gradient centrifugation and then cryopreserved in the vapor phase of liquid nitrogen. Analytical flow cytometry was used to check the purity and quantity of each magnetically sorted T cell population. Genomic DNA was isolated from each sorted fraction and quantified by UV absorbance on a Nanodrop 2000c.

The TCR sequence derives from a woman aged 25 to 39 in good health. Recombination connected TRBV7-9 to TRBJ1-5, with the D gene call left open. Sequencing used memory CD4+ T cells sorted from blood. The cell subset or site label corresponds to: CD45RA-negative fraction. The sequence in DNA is TGTGCCAGCAGCTTGACGGGGAATCAGCCCCAGCATTTT. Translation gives CASSLTGNQPQHF.